In its sample, the clone carrying this T cell receptor beta chain was seen a few times. What it binds is not known. This CDR3 spans 14 amino acids. Germline values: CDR1 MGHRA, CDR2 YSYEKL. Trimming removed 1 base at V and 4 bases at J, with 7 bases between. The sample belongs to a study of T-cell memory formation after mild COVID-19. A 5'RACE reaction primed in the constant segment made cDNA libraries of TCR alpha and TCR beta, and these carried sample barcodes and UMIs. In TCRdb, the 5' RACE reads were re-called with MiXCR into one record per CDR3 protein. This table holds around 450,000 distinct CDR3 sequences, roughly a quarter found once. General study findings and limits: That cross-reactive memory joined was suggested by some responding clones appearing in pre-infection memory. While clones contracting from day 15 to 85 were balanced between CD4 and CD8, later expanders leaned CD4+.

The TCR originated in an adult woman who had mild COVID-19 (a few samples of this study predate the infection). Cell type and time point are not known. V and J are TRBV4-1 and TRBJ2-2, with unresolved D. Sequenced: PBMCs or a T cell subset sorted from them (not recorded which). The CDR3 region is CASSQARATGELFF. CDR3 in DNA: TGCGCCAGCAGCCAAGCTAGGGCCACCGGGGAGCTGTTTTTT.